The clone carrying this TCR beta chain was counted ten times or more. The antigen is undetermined. Unique molecular identifiers (one per individual cDNA molecule) were attached. TCRdb passed the 5' RACE reads through MiXCR, listing each CDR3 protein once. The sample lists nearly 70,000 distinct CDR3 sequences, 4.6% occurring once. The CDR3 length is 15 residues. Trimming left V 4 bases short and J 0 bases short, with 10 bases between. Germline-derived CDR1 and CDR2 are SNHLY and FYNNEI. The sample originates from a study of early T cells in non-severe SARS-CoV-2 infection. Study as a whole: The authors sequenced bulk RNA from unsorted whole blood, leaving chains unpaired. Study results and limitations: The matching step, a VDJdb search, favored anti-spike CD8 responses and missed private and CD4 specificities.

This sample comprised whole blood, obtained at baseline. This chain connects TRBV2 to TRBJ1-5, with D possibly being TRBD1 (5 bases). The clonotype originates from an adult who was a healthcare worker with PCR-confirmed SARS-CoV-2 infection or an uninfected control (not recorded which). The donor label of this sample is uncertain. Written as DNA, the CDR3 is TGTGCCAGCAGTGGGGACGCATATAGCAATCAGCCCCAGCATTTT. Translated: CASSGDAYSNQPQHF.